This paragraph reports one T cell receptor (beta chain). The donors belonged to the approximately 130-subject validation cohort, separate from the approximately 670-subject first cohort. The data originate from a study of cytomegalovirus exposure and HLA in healthy donors. Measured with immunoSEQ multiplex PCR; TCRdb has only the in-frame clones, and not every one. The profile shows some 80,000 clones, 90% to 95% of them singletons. CDR3 size: 17 residues. The V gene lost 1 base and the J gene lost 4 bases, with 16 bases spanning the gap. From germline, CDR1 is SGHAT and CDR2 FQNNGV. This chain joins TRBV11-2 and TRBJ2-2, with a possible D match to TRBD2 (6 bases). The material sequenced was PBMCs. The TCR sequence derives from a woman aged 18-29 years in good health and CMV-seronegative. CDR3 nucleotides: TGTGCCAGCAGCTTAGTCCCCCCGGGGGTGTCCACCGGGGAGCTGTTTTTT. As protein: CASSLVPPGVSTGELFF. Using reference TRBV11-2 and TRBJ2-2 for the parts outside the CDR3, the full variable domain is EAGVAQSPRYKIIEKRQSVAFWCNPISGHATLYWYQQILGQGPKLLIQFQNNGVVDDSQLPKDRFSAERLKGVDSTLKIQPAKLEDSAVYLCASSLVPPGVSTGELFFGEGSRLTVL.